One and the same sample provided the 12 T cell receptor beta chains below, sequenced in a study of T cells after yellow fever vaccination. TCRdb processed the 5' RACE reads anew with MiXCR; each CDR3 protein has one entry. Seen here are more than 65,000 distinct CDR3 sequences, under 9.5% observed once, and the top ten hold about 27%. The sequencing here drew on CD8+ T cells sorted from PBMCs, taken 9 to 10 days after the first yellow fever vaccination. The source of these receptors is a man aged 18 to 29 who received the YFV17D yellow fever vaccine.

This clonotype was seen at least ten times. This chain links TRBV6-2 or TRBV6-3 with TRBJ2-3; D perhaps matches TRBD2 (5 bases). V lost 10 bases and J lost 5, with 16 bases in between. The CDR3 is 13 amino acids. CDR1 is MNHEY and CDR2 is SVGEGT in the germline V gene. The CDR3 sequence is CATGAASGDTQYF. In nucleotides, the CDR3 is TGTGCCACAGGAGCGGCCTCAGGAGATACGCAGTATTTT.

The genes are TRBV7-9 and TRBJ2-2, with D tentatively TRBD2 (5 bases). This CDR3 has 13 residues. CDR1 and CDR2 (germline): SEHNR, FQNEAQ (reference sequence). The V end was cut by 2 bases, the J end by 5 bases, with 6 bases between. The CDR3 region is CASSLRETGELFF. CDR3 DNA sequence: TGTGCCAGCAGCTTAAGGGAGACCGGGGAGCTGTTTTTT.

The chain employs TRBV4-3 and TRBJ2-3; D is ambiguous. V lost 0 bases, J lost 5 bases, and 15 bases lay in between. The CDR3 extends over 16 amino acids. Germline CDR1 reads LGHNA; CDR2 reads YSLEER. DNA of the CDR3: TGCGCCAGCAGCCAAGATCCTGAGGCAGCACTAGATACGCAGTATTTT. Translating gives CASSQDPEAALDTQYF.

This clonotype has just a few counts. The chain carries TRBV29-1 and TRBJ2-5, with D perhaps matching TRBD1 (6 bases). Germline V gene lookup returns CDR1 SQVTM and CDR2 ANQGSEA. This CDR3 comprises 15 residues. The V end was cut by 2 bases, the J end by 5 bases, with 18 bases between. The CDR3 sequence: CSVEFGRGSAETQYF. In nucleotides, the CDR3 is TGCAGCGTTGAATTCGGCAGGGGAAGTGCGGAGACCCAGTACTTC.

The V gene is TRBV19, the J gene TRBJ2-3; the D gene is possibly TRBD1 (6 bases). This CDR3 region has 16 residues. The V end lost 5 bases, the J end lost 4 bases, and 19 bases lay between the germline ends. The germline CDR1 and CDR2 sequences are LNHDA and SQIVND (reference sequence). The CDR3 DNA sequence: TGTGCCAGTAGTGGGGGCTATAGCCCCTTGCCAGATACGCAGTATTTT. It specifies CASSGGYSPLPDTQYF.

This clonotype has only a few counts. The J gene is TRBJ1-4, the V gene TRBV20-1; the D is unclear. Germline CDR1 reads DFQATT; CDR2 reads SNEGSKA (reference sequence). Trimming stripped 0 bases from V and 0 bases from J, with 5 bases between. The CDR3 sequence is 14 residues long. The CDR3 DNA follows: TGCAGTGCTAGAGATTTGGCAACTAATGAAAAACTGTTTTTT. This codes for CSARDLATNEKLFF.

The chain recombines TRBV27 with TRBJ1-4, with unresolved D. Germline CDR1 and CDR2: MNHEY and SMNVEV (reference sequence). The ends were cut back, 6 bases at V and 4 bases at J, with 12 bases in the middle. This CDR3 comprises 14 residues. The CDR3 nucleotides are TGTGCCAGCAGCCTAACCGACCTTAATGAAAAACTGTTTTTT. This gives the protein CASSLTDLNEKLFF.

This clonotype was counted many times. The genes are TRBV27 and TRBJ1-2; no clear D gene. From germline, CDR1 is MNHEY and CDR2 SMNVEV (reference sequence). Trimming removed 5 bases from V and 5 bases from J, with 15 bases in between. This CDR3 has 14 residues. CDR3 coding DNA: TGTGCCAGCAGTCCTCGTTCGGACCGGTATGGCTACACCTTC. Translated: CASSPRSDRYGYTF.

This clonotype was seen many times. The chain employs TRBV6-1 and TRBJ1-4, with D maybe TRBD1 (5 bases). The V end lost 5 bases, the J end lost 3 bases, and 13 bases lay between the germline ends. Looked up from germline, CDR1 is MNHNS and CDR2 is SASEGT. The CDR3 runs to 15 residues. The CDR3 DNA reads as TGTGCCAGCAGTCCTCTACAGGCGGCTAATGAAAAACTGTTTTTT. It encodes CASSPLQAANEKLFF.

There are many counts of this clonotype. The chain links TRBV6-2 or TRBV6-3 to TRBJ2-7; 8 bases are a match to TRBD2. This CDR3 has 13 amino acids. CDR1 MNHEY and CDR2 SVGEGT come from the germline V gene. With V trimmed by 5 bases and J by 6 bases, 6 bases remained unmatched. The CDR3 nucleotides are TGTGCCAGCAGTGCGGGGGGTCTACGCGAGCAGTACGTC. It yields the protein CASSAGGLREQYV.

This clonotype was seen a handful of times. J is TRBJ1-1 and V is TRBV5-5, with D tentatively TRBD1 (6 bases). The CDR3 length is 13 residues. CDR1 is SGHKS and CDR2 is YYEKEE in the germline V gene (reference sequence). The V gene lost 0 bases and the J gene lost 6 bases, with 9 bases spanning the gap. The CDR3: CASSLGQGSEAFF. The CDR3 DNA reads TGTGCCAGCAGCTTGGGGCAGGGGTCTGAAGCTTTCTTT.

This clonotype was seen more than once but under ten times. This sequence joins TRBV5-1 and TRBJ1-5, with no clear D. Germline V gene data show CDR1 as SGHRS and CDR2 as YFSETQ. Trimming removed 0 bases at V and 2 bases at J, with 6 bases between. This CDR3 has 14 residues. CDR3 sequence: CASSLGGGNQPQHF. As DNA, the CDR3 is TGCGCCAGCAGCTTGGGGGGAGGCAATCAGCCCCAGCATTTT.